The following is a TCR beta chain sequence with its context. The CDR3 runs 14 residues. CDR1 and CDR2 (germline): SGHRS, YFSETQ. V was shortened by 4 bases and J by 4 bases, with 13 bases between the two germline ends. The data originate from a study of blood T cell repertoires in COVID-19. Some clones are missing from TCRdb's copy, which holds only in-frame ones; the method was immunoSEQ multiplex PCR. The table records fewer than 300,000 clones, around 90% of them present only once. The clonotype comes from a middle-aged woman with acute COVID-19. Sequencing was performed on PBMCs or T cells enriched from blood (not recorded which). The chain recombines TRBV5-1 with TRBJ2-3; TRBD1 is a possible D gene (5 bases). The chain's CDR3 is CASSETPRADTQYF. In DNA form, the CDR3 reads TGCGCCAGCAGCGAGACTCCCAGGGCAGATACGCAGTATTTT.